What follows describes a single TCR beta chain. Other DNA sequences in the same sample also yield this CDR3. CDR1 and CDR2 (germline): SGHRS, YFSETQ. V was trimmed by 0 bases and J by 1 base, leaving 7 bases between them. The CDR3 runs 14 residues. This sample was taken from a study of blood T cell repertoires in COVID-19. Study at large: The samples span acute and convalescent COVID-19 from the United States, Italy and Spain. Sample material is recorded as cDNA or gDNA derived from T cells, B-cell-depleted T cells, or PBMCs.

Original processing notes: Scientists estimated how many nucleated cells there were by amplifying reference gene primers. Produced via immunoSEQ multiplex PCR; TCRdb's table is partial and in-frame only. V and J calls and clone size are those listed in that table; D and trimming were worked out from the DNA. Among some 530,000 clones, 80% to 90% were seen once, and the ten largest hold approximately 3.4%. This receptor was obtained from a human donor in a cohort sampled during active COVID-19. The material sequenced was peripheral blood. The rearrangement uses TRBV5-1 and TRBJ1-2; D gene ambiguous. CDR3 DNA: TGCGCCAGCAGCTTGGCCGAGGGTAACTATGGCTACACCTTC. Encoded protein: CASSLAEGNYGYTF. Full variable domain (rest looked up from reference TRBV5-1 and TRBJ1-2): KAGVTQTPRYLIKTRGQQVTLSCSPISGHRSVSWYQQTPGQGLQFLFEYFSETQRNKGNFPGRFSGRQFSNSRSEMNVSTLELGDSALYLCASSLAEGNYGYTFGSGTRLTVV.